What follows are 27 T cell receptor beta chains derived from one specimen sequenced in a study of shared clonotypes between healthy human individuals. Libraries were prepared by immunoSEQ multiplex PCR; TCRdb keeps only in-frame clonotypes and omits some of them. The profile shows some 2.3 million clones, approximately 93% of them singletons. Sample: naive CD4+ T cells from PBMCs. Subset in this sample: CD45RA+ positively selected. The receptors derive from a man younger than 35 in good health. Some clones in this sample may be carry-over from other donors' samples.

The chain joins TRBV28 to TRBJ2-7; TRBD2 agrees at 11 bases. CDR3 length equals 14 residues. Germline V lookup: CDR1 MDHEN, CDR2 SYDVKM. Trimming removed 6 bases from V and 5 bases from J; junction bases left unmatched: 6. CDR3 in DNA: TGTGCCAGCAGGTTGACTAGCGGGGCGAACGAGCAGTACTTC. It is translated as CASRLTSGANEQYF.

The chain is built from TRBV6-5 and TRBJ2-7; 9 bases fit TRBD1. Unmatched junction bases numbered 9, after V lost 2 bases and J lost 4 bases. The CDR3 covers 16 residues. Germline V gene data show CDR1 as MNHEY and CDR2 as SVGAGI. CDR3 nucleotides: TGTGCCAGCAGTTACGCAAGACAGGGGGGCGGGTACGAGCAGTACTTC. Translation gives CASSYARQGGGYEQYF.

This chain links TRBV11-2 with TRBJ1-1; D perhaps matches TRBD1 (5 bases). The CDR3 consists of 15 residues. Trimming removed 4 bases at V and 4 bases at J, with 16 bases between. In germline, CDR1 is SGHAT, CDR2 FQNNGV. The DNA for the CDR3 is TGTGCCAGCAGCTCCCTCGGGGGTGGTGGCACTGAAGCTTTCTTT. Amino acid sequence: CASSSLGGGGTEAFF.

V and J are TRBV6-1 and TRBJ1-2, with 8 bases aligning to TRBD1. Germline loops: CDR1 MNHNS, CDR2 SASEGT. Unmatched junction bases numbered 5, after V lost 5 bases and J lost 6 bases. The CDR3 loop spans 13 amino acids. CDR3 loop: CASSRQGTDGYTF. The DNA for the CDR3 is TGTGCCAGCAGTCGACAGGGGACGGATGGCTACACCTTC.

The V gene is TRBV5-8, the J gene TRBJ1-2; no reliable D call. Looked up from germline, CDR1 is SGHTS and CDR2 is YDEGEE. The CDR3 length is 16 residues. V lost 2 bases, J lost 3 bases, and 17 bases lay in between. The CDR3 loop reads CASSLGLRTADYGYTF. As DNA, the CDR3 is TGTGCCAGCAGCTTAGGGCTCCGGACCGCCGACTATGGCTACACCTTC.

The rearrangement uses TRBV4-2 and TRBJ2-7; no clear D gene. This CDR3 has 15 amino acids. Germline-derived CDR1 and CDR2 are LGHNA and YNFKEQ. The germline V and J ends were trimmed by 2 bases and 0 bases, with 11 bases remaining between them. DNA of the CDR3: TGTGCCAGCAGCCAACAGACCGACCGCTCCTACGAGCAGTACTTC. This gives the protein CASSQQTDRSYEQYF.

The chain joins TRBV6-5 to TRBJ1-4; 7 bases match TRBD1. Germline V lookup: CDR1 MNHEY, CDR2 SVGAGI. There are 14 residues in the CDR3. The J segment lost 8 bases and the V segment lost 4 bases, leaving 7 bases of the junction unmatched. In DNA, the CDR3 is TGTGCCAGCAGTTCAACAGGGGCGGGGGAAAAACTGTTTTTT. Residues: CASSSTGAGEKLFF.

The chain recombines TRBV4-3 with TRBJ1-5, with D unresolved. Germline V gene sequence: CDR1 LGHNA, CDR2 YSLEER. V gave up 0 bases and J gave up 3 bases, with 9 bases separating them. CDR3 size: 15 residues. The CDR3 coding sequence is TGCGCCAGCAGCCAAGATAGGATCTCCAATCAGCCCCAGCATTTT. It translates to CASSQDRISNQPQHF.

V gene TRBV27 combines with J gene TRBJ2-3, with TRBD2 as a possible D gene (6 bases). The CDR3 contains 14 residues. Germline-derived CDR1 and CDR2 are MNHEY and SMNVEV (reference sequence). V was pared by 0 bases and J by 6 bases, with 10 bases between. The CDR3 here is CASSLSGGWDTQYF. The DNA for the CDR3 is TGTGCCAGCAGTTTATCGGGGGGTTGGGATACGCAGTATTTT.

The chain recombines TRBV9 with TRBJ2-1; D is possibly TRBD1 (5 bases). CDR1 is SGDLS and CDR2 is YYNGEE in the germline V gene. The V end was cut by 3 bases, the J end by 0 bases, with 13 bases between. The CDR3 covers 16 residues. The CDR3 spells CASSETAAFSYNEQFF. CDR3 nucleotides: TGTGCCAGCAGCGAGACAGCTGCCTTCTCCTACAATGAGCAGTTCTTC.

The V call is TRBV5-1, the J call TRBJ2-1, with a tentative D call TRBD2 (6 bases). Looked up from germline, CDR1 is SGHRS and CDR2 is YFSETQ. V was pared by 4 bases and J by 3 bases, with 14 bases between. The CDR3 has 15 residues. The CDR3 nucleotides read TGCGCCAGCAGCGAGGTTGCGGGGATCTACAATGAGCAGTTCTTC. It yields the protein CASSEVAGIYNEQFF.

Written as DNA, the CDR3 is TGTGCCAGCAGCTTACTTGGCAGGGGTGAGCAGTTCTTC. This translates into CASSLLGRGEQFF. The chain couples TRBV7-2 to TRBJ2-1, with D possibly being TRBD1 (6 bases). The germline gives CDR1 SGHTA, CDR2 FQGNSA. The CDR3 totals 13 residues. V was shortened by 2 bases and J by 9 bases, with 11 bases between the two germline ends.

The chain is built from TRBV30 and TRBJ2-7, with D uncertain. The CDR3 spans 13 residues. In germline, CDR1 is GTSNPN, CDR2 SVGIG (reference sequence). Trimming removed 0 bases at V and 2 bases at J, with 8 bases between. The CDR3 here is CAWSVSVTYEQYF. Here the CDR3 DNA reads TGTGCCTGGAGTGTATCTGTTACCTACGAGCAGTACTTC.

The genes are TRBV28 and TRBJ2-7; possibly TRBD1 for D (6 bases). The V and J ends lost 7 bases and 3 bases respectively, with 19 bases between them. The CDR3 has 15 residues. Germline lookup yields CDR1 MDHEN and CDR2 SYDVKM. The CDR3 DNA reads TGTGCCAGCACTTCCCCGGGGAGAGGGGGCTACGAGCAGTACTTC. This codes for CASTSPGRGGYEQYF.

The rearrangement joins TRBV28 to TRBJ1-3; D ambiguous. V was pared by 2 bases and J by 0 bases, with 11 bases between. There are 16 residues in the CDR3. Per the germline V gene, CDR1 is MDHEN and CDR2 is SYDVKM. The CDR3 here is CASSLGPRVSGNTIYF. The CDR3 DNA reads TGTGCCAGCAGTTTAGGGCCGAGGGTCTCTGGAAACACCATATATTTT.

The J gene is TRBJ2-1, the V gene TRBV18; either TRBD1 or TRBD2 may fit D (5 bases each). The V end was cut by 3 bases, the J end by 8 bases, with 14 bases between. This CDR3 is 14 amino acids long. Germline assignment: CDR1 KGHSH and CDR2 LQKENI. CDR3 amino acids: CASSPPSRGHEQFF. CDR3 coding DNA: TGTGCCAGCTCACCTCCATCCCGGGGCCATGAGCAGTTCTTC.

This clone has only one observation. V usage is TRBV6-1 and J usage is TRBJ2-7; D could derive from TRBD1 or TRBD2 (5 bases each). This CDR3 contains 15 residues. The V gene's germline CDR1 is MNHNS and CDR2 SASEGT. V lost 2 bases and J lost 2, with 13 bases in between. Here the CDR3 DNA reads TGTGCCAGCAGTGAACTGAGAGGGGCTGCCTACGAGCAGTACTTC. Translated, it gives CASSELRGAAYEQYF.

The chain is built from TRBV28 and TRBJ2-5; TRBD1 matches at 9 bases. The V segment lost 5 bases and the J segment 0 bases; nucleotides outside the gene matches: 13. This CDR3 contains 18 residues. Germline CDR1 is MDHEN and CDR2 is SYDVKM. Here the CDR3 DNA reads TGTGCCAGCAGTATCCTACAGGGGGCGGTCCCGTACCAAGAGACCCAGTACTTC. Amino acids: CASSILQGAVPYQETQYF.

This chain connects TRBV25-1 to TRBJ2-3, with TRBD2 as a possible D gene (6 bases). V lost 3 bases and J 6 bases, leaving 13 bases between the germline ends. The CDR3 spans 14 residues. Looked up from germline, CDR1 is MGHDK and CDR2 is SYGVNS. The CDR3 bases are TGTGCCAGCAGTGAGCAACCGACTAGGGATACGCAGTATTTT. This translates into CASSEQPTRDTQYF.

The chain combines TRBV4-2 with TRBJ2-7; 9 bases align to TRBD1. There are 15 residues in the CDR3. Germline assignment: CDR1 LGHNA and CDR2 YNFKEQ. Unmatched junction bases numbered 3, after V lost 1 base and J lost 2 bases. For the CDR3, the DNA is TGTGCCAGCAGCCAAGCAGGGACAGGGACCTACGAGCAGTACTTC. This gives the protein CASSQAGTGTYEQYF.

The chain employs TRBV15 and TRBJ2-5, with D perhaps TRBD1 or TRBD2 (5 bases each). The CDR3 has 18 residues. In germline, CDR1 is LNHNV, CDR2 YYDKDF (reference sequence). Trimming shortened V by 1 base and J by 5 bases, and 23 bases separated the two germline ends. The CDR3 coding sequence is TGTGCCACCAGCAGAGGCCAGGGACGTTCTCAACTAGGGGAGACCCAGTACTTC. Encoded protein: CATSRGQGRSQLGETQYF.

This clone was counted once. This sample includes further DNA sequences coding for the same CDR3. The rearrangement uses TRBV18 and TRBJ1-1; D possibly corresponds to TRBD1 (6 bases). Trimming pared 3 bases from V and 2 bases from J, leaving 13 bases between. There are 15 residues in the CDR3. Germline V gives CDR1 KGHSH, CDR2 LQKENI. The CDR3 region has the DNA TGTGCCAGCTCACCCCTCGCGGGGGGCAACACTGAAGCTTTCTTT. This encodes CASSPLAGGNTEAFF.

This chain connects TRBV2 to TRBJ2-6, with 7 bases identical to TRBD2. J was trimmed by 9 bases and V by 7 bases; bases with no gene match: 12. Germline V gene sequence: CDR1 SNHLY, CDR2 FYNNEI. CDR3 length: 15 amino acids. The CDR3 region is CASTSDGGLGNVLTF. The CDR3 region has the DNA TGTGCCAGCACCTCTGACGGGGGGTTAGGCAACGTCCTGACTTTC.

The chain links TRBV5-1 to TRBJ2-2; D unresolved. The germline V and J ends were trimmed by 1 base and 0 bases, with 7 bases remaining between them. This CDR3 is built from 15 residues. Germline V lookup: CDR1 SGHRS, CDR2 YFSETQ. The DNA for the CDR3 is TGCGCCAGCAGCTTGAAACAGCCGAACACCGGGGAGCTGTTTTTT. This codes for CASSLKQPNTGELFF.

The J gene is TRBJ2-7, the V gene TRBV27, with 9 bases matching TRBD1. With 10 bases clipped from V and 3 bases from J, the junction kept 4 bases outside the gene matches. CDR1 MNHEY and CDR2 SMNVEV come from the germline V gene (reference sequence). CDR3 length: 12 amino acids. The CDR3: CATRDRVYEQYF. CDR3 DNA: TGTGCCACCCGGGACAGGGTCTACGAGCAGTACTTC.

The V and J genes are TRBV4-1 and TRBJ2-1; TRBD2 aligns across 13 bases. The trim removed 3 bases at V and 4 bases at J, leaving 3 bases unmatched. Germline V gene sequence: CDR1 MGHRA, CDR2 YSYEKL. CDR3 length equals 16 residues. The CDR3: CASSQPTSGGYNEQFF. The CDR3 DNA reads TGCGCCAGCAGCCAGCCGACTAGCGGGGGGTACAATGAGCAGTTCTTC.

The chain is built from TRBV5-4 and TRBJ2-5, with TRBD2 identical over 8 bases. Losses at the gene ends were 4 bases for V and 1 base for J; bases not matched to a gene: 12. There are 17 residues in the CDR3. CDR1 and CDR2 from the germline V gene are SGHNT and YYREEE (reference sequence). The CDR3 sequence: CASSVGGGLAVQETQYF. In DNA form, the CDR3 reads TGTGCCAGCAGCGTCGGGGGGGGATTAGCGGTCCAAGAGACCCAGTACTTC.